The 9 T cell receptor beta chains below all came from one sample that was sequenced in a study of blood T cell repertoires in COVID-19. Generated by immunoSEQ multiplex PCR, the TCRdb table keeps only in-frame clones and is missing some. The table lists 200,000 to 250,000 clones, around 85% of them singletons. Specimen: PBMCs or T cells enriched from blood (not recorded which). The receptors stem from a woman between 50 and 59 years old in a cohort exposed to, infected with or recovered from COVID-19 (not recorded which).

This rearrangement joins TRBV30 to TRBJ1-5, with D maybe TRBD1 (5 bases). This CDR3 contains 15 residues. Trimming stripped 1 base from V and 0 bases from J, with 10 bases between. CDR1 GTSNPN and CDR2 SVGIG come from the germline V gene (reference sequence). CDR3 sequence reads: CAWSGPGGSNQPQHF. The CDR3, as DNA: TGTGCCTGGAGTGGACCGGGGGGTAGCAATCAGCCCCAGCATTTT. Supplemented by reference TRBV30 and TRBJ1-5, the full variable domain reads SQTIHQWPATLVQPVGSPLSLECTVEGTSNPNLYWYRQAAGRGLQLLFYSVGIGQISSEVPQNLSASRPQDRQFILSSKKLLLSDSGFYLCAWSGPGGSNQPQHFGDGTRLSIL.

This chain connects TRBV5-1 to TRBJ1-6, with TRBD1 as a possible D gene (6 bases). Germline V CDR1 and CDR2: SGHRS, YFSETQ. The V and J ends lost 0 bases and 8 bases respectively, with 9 bases between them. The CDR3 runs to 14 residues. The CDR3 here is CASSLAGDDSPLHF. In DNA form, the CDR3 reads TGCGCCAGCAGCTTGGCAGGGGACGATTCACCCCTCCACTTT.

The chain couples TRBV5-1 to TRBJ1-1; TRBD1 might be the D (5 bases). This CDR3 is 15 amino acids long. V dropped 0 bases and J dropped 7 bases, with 16 bases sitting between them. Per germline, CDR1 SGHRS and CDR2 YFSETQ. CDR3 amino acids: CASSLGRLTEIEAFF. CDR3 bases: TGCGCCAGCAGCTTGGGAAGACTGACAGAGATTGAAGCTTTCTTT.

CDR3 nucleotide sequence: TGTGCAAGTCGCTTAGCGCCGAGACAGGGGTCGGCTCTTGGCTACGAGCAGTACTTC. It translates to CASRLAPRQGSALGYEQYF. The rearrangement links TRBV12-2 to TRBJ2-7; no DNA check was done on the table's D call, TRBD1. TRBV12-2 is flagged as a pseudogene. The CDR3 is 19 residues long.

The rearrangement links TRBV7-9 to TRBJ1-2; D unresolved. V was cut by 4 bases and J by 6 bases, with 15 bases left in between. Looked up from germline, CDR1 is SEHNR and CDR2 is FQNEAQ (reference sequence). The CDR3 is made up of 14 amino acids. CDR3 DNA sequence: TGTGCCAGCAGCTCATATGACACGGGAAATGGCTACACCTTC. It specifies CASSSYDTGNGYTF.

The rearrangement links TRBV7-2 to TRBJ2-7; TRBD2 agrees at 10 bases. After removal of 1 base from V and 1 base from J, the junction contained 4 bases not matched to a gene. Germline CDR1 and CDR2: SGHTA and FQGNSA. This CDR3 has 16 residues. The CDR3 spells CASSLVASGGSYEQYF. CDR3 coding DNA: TGTGCCAGCAGCTTAGTTGCTAGCGGGGGATCCTACGAGCAGTACTTC.

The chain carries TRBV27 and TRBJ2-1; TRBD2 matches 11 bases. Per germline, CDR1 MNHEY and CDR2 SMNVEV (reference sequence). The CDR3 is 19 residues long. J gave up 8 bases and V 0 bases, and 15 bases lay outside the gene matches. The CDR3 DNA reads TGTGCCAGCAGTTTATCTAGCGGGGGGGCCGGAGTGAGTGTCGATGAGCAGTTCTTC. Encoded protein: CASSLSSGGAGVSVDEQFF.

The chain has TRBV6-1 and TRBJ2-3, with 12 bases that match TRBD2. The V and J ends lost 3 bases and 3 bases, in that order; junction bases with no gene match: 4. The CDR3 has 16 residues. CDR1 and CDR2 from the germline V gene are MNHNS and SASEGT. CDR3 DNA sequence: TGTGCCAGCAGTGATGTACTAGCGGGGGGAACAGATACGCAGTATTTT. Amino acids: CASSDVLAGGTDTQYF.

V is TRBV6-5 and J is TRBJ1-1; D is perhaps TRBD1 (6 bases). The V end lost 2 bases, the J end lost 4 bases, and 14 bases lay between the germline ends. From germline, CDR1 is MNHEY and CDR2 SVGAGI. The CDR3 spans 15 residues. CDR3 nucleotide sequence: TGTGCCAGCAGTTACGGGGGGGCTGGTAGCACTGAAGCTTTCTTT. The encoded protein is CASSYGGAGSTEAFF.